This T cell receptor beta chain was found in a study of blood T cell repertoires in COVID-19. Turning to the study itself: COVID-19 samples, acute and convalescent, were from the United States, Italy and Spain. PBMCs, B-cell-depleted T cells, or T cells were the source of the cDNA or gDNA that made up the material.

The CDR3 length is 16 residues. Germline values: CDR1 GTSNPN, CDR2 SVGIG (reference sequence). V lost 0 bases, J lost 0 bases, and 15 bases lay in between. Authors' processing steps: Amplification with reference gene primers provided the estimates of nucleated cell counts. Only in-frame clones appear in the TCRdb table, and some are missing; sequencing was by immunoSEQ multiplex PCR. V, J and clone size derive from that table, while D and trimming were established from the DNA sequence. There are about 280,000 clones in the sample; roughly 85% occur only once, and around a tenth lies in the top ten. V is TRBV30 and J is TRBJ2-7; tentatively, D is TRBD2 (6 bases). This receptor was identified in a woman between 50 and 59 years old who had recovered from COVID-19. Sequencing was carried out using peripheral blood. CDR3 coding DNA: TGTGCCTGGAGTGTACAAAGCGGGCCTATCTCCTACGAGCAGTACTTC. Protein sequence: CAWSVQSGPISYEQYF.